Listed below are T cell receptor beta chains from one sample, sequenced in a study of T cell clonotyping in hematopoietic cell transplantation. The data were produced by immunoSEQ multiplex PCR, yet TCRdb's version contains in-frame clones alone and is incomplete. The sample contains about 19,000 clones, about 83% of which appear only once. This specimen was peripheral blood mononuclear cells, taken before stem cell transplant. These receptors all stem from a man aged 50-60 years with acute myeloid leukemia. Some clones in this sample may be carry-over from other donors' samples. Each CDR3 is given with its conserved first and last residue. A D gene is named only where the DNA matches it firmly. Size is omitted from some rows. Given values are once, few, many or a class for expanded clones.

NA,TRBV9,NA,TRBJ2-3,CASSVRQALDTQYF,TGTGCCAGCAGCGTACGTCAGGCTTTAGATACGCAGTATTTT
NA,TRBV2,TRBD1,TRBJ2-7,CASNGQGERYEQYF,TGTGCCAGCAATGGACAGGGGGAAAGATACGAGCAGTACTTC
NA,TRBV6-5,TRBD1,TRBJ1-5,CASSSRTGGNQPQHF,TGTGCCAGCAGTTCACGGACAGGGGGGAATCAGCCCCAGCATTTT
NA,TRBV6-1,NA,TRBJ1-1,CASMNTEAFF,TGTGCCAGCATGAACACTGAAGCTTTCTTT
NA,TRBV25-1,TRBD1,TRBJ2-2,CASRLGQGAFGELFF,TGTGCCAGCAGGCTGGGACAGGGGGCGTTCGGGGAGCTGTTTTTT
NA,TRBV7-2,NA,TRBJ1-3,CASSFGDSGNTIYF,TGTGCCAGCAGCTTTGGGGACTCTGGAAACACCATATATTTT
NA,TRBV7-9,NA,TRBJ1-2,CASSLYRADGYTF,TGTGCCAGCAGCTTATACAGGGCGGATGGCTACACCTTC
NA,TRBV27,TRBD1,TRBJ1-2,CASMAVTGGEFYGYTF,TGTGCCAGCATGGCGGTGACAGGGGGCGAATTCTATGGCTACACCTTC
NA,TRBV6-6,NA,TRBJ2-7,CASSYSMAGGAYEQYF,TGTGCCAGCAGTTACTCGATGGCAGGGGGGGCCTACGAGCAGTACTTC
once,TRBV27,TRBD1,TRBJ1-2,CASSVAGGEGNYGYTF,TGTGCCAGCTCGGTTGCAGGGGGAGAAGGAAACTATGGCTACACCTTC
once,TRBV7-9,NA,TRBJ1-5,CASSFNSPNQPQHF,TGTGCCAGCAGCTTTAACAGCCCCAATCAGCCCCAGCATTTT
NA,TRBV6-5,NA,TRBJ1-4,CASSYSEKLFF,TGTGCCAGCAGTTACTCTGAAAAACTGTTTTTT
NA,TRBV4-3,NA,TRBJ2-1,CASSHTTGDYNEQFF,TGCGCCAGCAGCCACACGACAGGAGACTACAATGAGCAGTTCTTC
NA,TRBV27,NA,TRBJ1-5,CASSLSMRPGARQPQHF,TGTGCCAGCAGTTTATCGATGCGGCCGGGGGCCAGGCAGCCCCAGCATTTT
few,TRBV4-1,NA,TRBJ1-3,CASSLLEFSGNTIYF,TGCGCCAGCAGCCTGCTGGAATTCTCTGGAAACACCATATATTTT
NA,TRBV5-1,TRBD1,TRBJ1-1,CASSSDRGNTEAFF,TGCGCCAGCAGCTCGGACAGGGGAAACACTGAAGCTTTCTTT
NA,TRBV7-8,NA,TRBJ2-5,CASSLVPGGTQYF,TGTGCCAGCAGCTTAGTTCCCGGGGGGACCCAGTACTTC
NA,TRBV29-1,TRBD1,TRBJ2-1,CSVDLLRQGQGNEQFF,TGCAGCGTCGACCTACTTAGACAGGGCCAGGGCAATGAGCAGTTCTTC
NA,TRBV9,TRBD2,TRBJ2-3,CASSVSGTSTDTQYF,TGTGCCAGCAGCGTAAGCGGGACTAGCACAGATACGCAGTATTTT
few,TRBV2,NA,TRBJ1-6,CASTRPGPLHF,TGTGCCAGCACCCGACCGGGACCCCTCCACTTT
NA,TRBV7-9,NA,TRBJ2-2,CASSLSTGQGNTGELFF,TGTGCCAGCAGCTTAAGTACGGGGCAGGGCAACACCGGGGAGCTGTTTTTT
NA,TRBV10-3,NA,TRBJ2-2,CAISETNTGELFF,TGTGCCATCAGTGAGACGAACACCGGGGAGCTGTTTTTT
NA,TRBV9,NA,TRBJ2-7,CASSPGGPGYEQYF,TGTGCCAGCAGCCCGGGGGGCCCTGGCTACGAGCAGTACTTC
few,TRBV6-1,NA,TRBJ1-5,CASSEEGGSNQPQHF,TGTGCCAGCAGTGAAGAGGGGGGCAGTAATCAGCCCCAGCATTTT
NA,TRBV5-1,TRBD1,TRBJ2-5,CASSSRGQGEGEETQYF,TGCGCCAGCAGCTCCCGAGGACAGGGAGAGGGGGAGGAGACCCAGTACTTC
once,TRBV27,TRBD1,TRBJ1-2,CASSYEHRGSYGYTF,TGTGCCAGCAGTTACGAACACAGGGGTAGCTATGGCTACACCTTC
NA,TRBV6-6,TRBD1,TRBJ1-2,CASSSRGLGYGYTF,TGTGCCAGCAGTTCGAGGGGGCTTGGCTATGGCTACACCTTC
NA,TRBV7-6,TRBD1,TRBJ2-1,CASSLNPGQGANEQFF,TGTGCCAGCAGCTTAAATCCGGGACAGGGGGCTAATGAGCAGTTCTTC
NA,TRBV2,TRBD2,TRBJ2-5,CASNGGQETQYF,TGTGCCAGCAACGGGGGGCAAGAGACCCAGTACTTC
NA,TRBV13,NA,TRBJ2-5,CASRAVGRLQETQYF,TGTGCCAGCAGGGCGGTTGGCAGGCTACAAGAGACCCAGTACTTC
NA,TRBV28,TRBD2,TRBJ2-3,CASSTAGGPYTDTQYF,TGTGCCAGCAGTACAGCGGGGGGACCCTACACAGATACGCAGTATTTT
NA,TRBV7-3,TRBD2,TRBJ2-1,CASSLAGGVDEQFF,TGTGCCAGCAGCCTAGCGGGGGGGGTGGATGAGCAGTTCTTC